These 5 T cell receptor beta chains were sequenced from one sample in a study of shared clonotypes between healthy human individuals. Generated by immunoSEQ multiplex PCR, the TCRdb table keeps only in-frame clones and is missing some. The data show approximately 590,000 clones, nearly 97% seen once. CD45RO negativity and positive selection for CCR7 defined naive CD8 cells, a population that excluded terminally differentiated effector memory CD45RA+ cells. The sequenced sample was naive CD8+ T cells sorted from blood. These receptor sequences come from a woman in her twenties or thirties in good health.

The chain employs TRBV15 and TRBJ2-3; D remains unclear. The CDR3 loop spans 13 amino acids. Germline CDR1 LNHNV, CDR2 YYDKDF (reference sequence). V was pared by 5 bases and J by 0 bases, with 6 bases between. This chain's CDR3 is CATSHDSTDTQYF. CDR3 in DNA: TGTGCCACCAGCCACGACAGCACAGATACGCAGTATTTT.

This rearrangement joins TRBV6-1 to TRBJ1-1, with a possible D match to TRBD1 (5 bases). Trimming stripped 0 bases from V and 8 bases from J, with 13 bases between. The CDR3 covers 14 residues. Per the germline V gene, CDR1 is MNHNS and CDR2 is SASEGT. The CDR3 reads CASSEALLGDEAFF. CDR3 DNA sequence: TGTGCCAGCAGTGAAGCGCTATTAGGGGACGAAGCTTTCTTT.

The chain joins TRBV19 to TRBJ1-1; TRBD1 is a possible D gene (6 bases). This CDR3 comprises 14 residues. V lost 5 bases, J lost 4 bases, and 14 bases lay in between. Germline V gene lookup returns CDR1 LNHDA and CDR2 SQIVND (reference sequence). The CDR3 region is CASSSGEGGTEAFF. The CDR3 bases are TGTGCCAGTAGTTCAGGGGAGGGGGGCACTGAAGCTTTCTTT.

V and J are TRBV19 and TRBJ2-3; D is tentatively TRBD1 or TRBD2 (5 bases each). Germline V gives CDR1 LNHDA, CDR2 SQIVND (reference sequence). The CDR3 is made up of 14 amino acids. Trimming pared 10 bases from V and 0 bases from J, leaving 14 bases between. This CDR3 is CATRGVISTDTQYF. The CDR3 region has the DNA TGTGCCACCAGAGGGGTAATTAGCACAGATACGCAGTATTTT.

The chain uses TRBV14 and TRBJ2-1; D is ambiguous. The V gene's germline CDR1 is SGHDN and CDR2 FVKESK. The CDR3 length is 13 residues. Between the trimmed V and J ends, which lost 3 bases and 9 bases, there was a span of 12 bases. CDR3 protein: CASSQASTAEQFF. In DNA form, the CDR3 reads TGTGCCAGCAGCCAGGCTTCTACCGCTGAGCAGTTCTTC.